The T cell receptor beta chain described here comes from a study of neurological immune-mediated disorders. This clonotype was recorded many times. TCRdb reanalysed the 5' RACE reads using MiXCR and keeps one entry per CDR3 protein. The profile shows some 35,000 distinct CDR3 sequences, around 10% of them singletons. The sequence was collected from a woman aged 25 to 39 with HTLV-1-associated myelopathy (HAM/TSP). Sample: CD4+ T cells from blood.

The CDR3 is CASSQDRVSFGSREAFF. The DNA of the CDR3 is TGCGCCAGCAGTCAGGACAGGGTGTCGTTCGGCTCGCGGGAAGCTTTCTTT. The chain uses TRBV5-1 and TRBJ1-1; 8 bases are a match to TRBD1. The CDR3 sequence is 17 residues long. V gave up 5 bases and J gave up 8 bases; unmatched junction bases: 20. Germline values: CDR1 SGHRS, CDR2 YFSETQ.